This is a list of T cell receptor beta chains from one sample in a study of T cells in localized non-small cell lung cancer. Using immunoSEQ multiplex PCR, the repertoire was profiled, and TCRdb retains in-frame clones only, with some absent. The sample carries some 3,200 clones, about 29% recorded once. Sequencing used lung tumor tissue, obtained before any cancer treatment. The receptors come from a man aged 40 to 70 with stage III lung adenocarcinoma. The conserved cysteine and the conserved F or W are not part of the CDR3 here. The size entry is marked missing in some rows and otherwise reads once, few, many or a size class.

clone_size,j_call,v_call,cdr3_aa
NA,TRBJ1-6,TRBV28,ASSFPQGDSPLH
NA,TRBJ2-3,TRBV11-3,ASSPRQSTDTQY
NA,TRBJ2-3,TRBV18,ASSPPLAGADTQY
NA,TRBJ1-1,TRBV11-3,ASSLGTGNTEAF
medium-sized,TRBJ1-2,TRBV6-8,ASSTTGGDNYGYT
many,TRBJ2-1,TRBV9,ASSLGAPSPAGGEQF
NA,TRBJ2-6,TRBV7-7,ASSKTVLTFSGANVLT
NA,TRBJ1-3,TRBV5-1,ASSPGTGSGNTIY
NA,TRBJ1-1,TRBV5-1,ASSLVPGDTEAF
NA,TRBJ1-1,TRBV6-7,ASSEYRGTEAF
NA,TRBJ1-3,TRBV28,ASPGGAYSWGGNTIY
few,TRBJ1-2,TRBV11-3,ASSPTGASNYGYT
few,TRBJ2-1,TRBV25-1,ASSRGGGTYNEQF
few,TRBJ1-6,TRBV6-8,ASSDSATGLH
NA,TRBJ2-3,TRBV19,ASSLQTDTQY
few,TRBJ2-2,TRBV6-8,ASSHGTSRLRTGELF
few,TRBJ1-6,TRBV5-1,ASSLTGINSPLH
NA,TRBJ2-5,TRBV10-2,ASSGLGETQY
medium-sized,TRBJ1-4,TRBV30,AWSFAGAGKLF
few,TRBJ1-1,TRBV6-8,ASRPGGGTEAF
few,TRBJ2-5,TRBV28,ASEGQGIQTQY
hyperexpanded,TRBJ2-2,TRBV9,ASSSGTVSNTGELF
NA,TRBJ2-1,TRBV28,ASGQPGGHEQF